The sequence of this T cell receptor (beta chain) was determined in a study of cytomegalovirus exposure and HLA in healthy donors. Study details: From HLA-typed donors, an early data release held some 80 million unique TCRs. There were 350 to 400 genotyped donors. Of these, about 86% fell in the genetic ancestry cluster associated with self-reported Caucasian donors.

Trimming stripped 1 base from V and 4 bases from J, with 10 bases between. This CDR3 has 15 residues. From germline, CDR1 is LNHNV and CDR2 YYDKDF (reference sequence). Whole-study results and caveats: A cluster of highly shared sequence variants was likely a sequencing artifact.

The PCR contained 60 Vbeta and 13 Jbeta primers. TCRdb's table, derived via immunoSEQ multiplex PCR, lists solely in-frame clones and lacks some. The sample yields about 130,000 clones, about 74% seen once. Worth noting for this clone: Its antigen is currently unknown.

The sequence derives from a male donor in good health and CMV-seronegative. The chain employs TRBV15 and TRBJ1-4, with D maybe TRBD1 (5 bases). Sequencing was performed on PBMCs. The CDR3 DNA reads TGTGCCACCAGCAGAGTTCGACAGATTAATGAAAAACTGTTTTTT. Amino acid sequence: CATSRVRQINEKLFF.